The next 23 T cell receptor beta chains were all read from a single sample in a study of blood T cell repertoires in COVID-19. Some clones are missing from TCRdb's copy, which holds only in-frame ones; the method was immunoSEQ multiplex PCR. The table has fewer than 600,000 clones, roughly 90% seen once. Material: PBMCs or T cells enriched from blood (not recorded which). The receptors originated from a middle-aged woman who had recovered from COVID-19.

This sequence joins TRBV5-1 and TRBJ2-5; 9 bases align to TRBD1. The trim removed 4 bases at V and 3 bases at J, leaving 4 bases unmatched. This CDR3 comprises 14 residues. The germline CDR1 and CDR2 sequences are SGHRS and YFSETQ. This CDR3 reads CASSGRTGEETQYF. In DNA form, the CDR3 reads TGCGCCAGCAGCGGGAGGACAGGGGAAGAGACCCAGTACTTC.

The V call is TRBV30, the J call TRBJ2-1; 14 bases are a match to TRBD2. V shed 5 bases and J 9 bases; nucleotides not matched to a gene: 3. This CDR3 has 13 amino acids. Per germline, CDR1 GTSNPN and CDR2 SVGIG (reference sequence). CDR3 sequence (DNA): TGTGCCTGGTCGACTAGCGGGAGGGTTGAGCAGTTCTTC. It yields the protein CAWSTSGRVEQFF.

The J gene is TRBJ1-2, the V gene TRBV6-5; a weak D match, TRBD1 (5 bases). CDR3 size: 14 residues. Looked up from germline, CDR1 is MNHEY and CDR2 is SVGAGI. V lost 0 bases and J 6 bases, leaving 11 bases between the germline ends. DNA of the CDR3: TGTGCCAGCAGTTACTCGGGGCAAGGGCATGGCTACACCTTC. It codes for CASSYSGQGHGYTF.

The genes are TRBV5-1 and TRBJ2-2, with TRBD1 matching 7 bases. CDR1 is SGHRS, CDR2 YFSETQ, per germline. The CDR3 contains 14 residues. Losses at the gene ends were 4 bases for V and 3 bases for J; bases not matched to a gene: 3. CDR3 coding DNA: TGCGCCAGCAGCGGGGACAGACACACCGGGGAGCTGTTTTTT. This encodes CASSGDRHTGELFF.

J is TRBJ2-1 and V is TRBV5-5; TRBD2 matches 10 bases. From germline, CDR1 is SGHKS and CDR2 YYEKEE (reference sequence). The trim removed 5 bases at V and 4 bases at J, leaving 6 bases unmatched. CDR3 length: 15 amino acids. In DNA, the CDR3 is TGTGCCAGCAGTAAAGGACTAGCGGTGTACAATGAGCAGTTCTTC. Encoded protein: CASSKGLAVYNEQFF.

This chain joins TRBV21-1 and TRBJ1-1. TRBV21-1 is a known pseudogene. The CDR3 runs 14 residues. The CDR3 region has the DNA TGTGCCAGCAGCAAATTTAAGAGGTTTCGACGCGCTTTCTTT. Protein: CASSKFKRFRRAFF.

V is TRBV27 and J is TRBJ1-4; 10 nucleotides match TRBD1. CDR3 size: 18 residues. The germline CDR1 and CDR2 sequences are MNHEY and SMNVEV (reference sequence). The ends lost 5 bases at V and 1 base at J; junction bases unmatched: 10. CDR3 DNA sequence: TGTGCCAGCAGTCCGGTGGACAGGGGGAGGGTAACTAATGAAAAACTGTTTTTT. Protein sequence: CASSPVDRGRVTNEKLFF.

V gene TRBV10-3 combines with J gene TRBJ2-2; D possibly corresponds to TRBD1 (5 bases). This CDR3 region has 15 residues. Trimming removed 6 bases at V and 1 base at J, with 12 bases between. CDR1 is ENHRY, CDR2 SYGVKD, per germline. DNA for the CDR3: TGTGCCATCAGCGAGGTGGGGCGGAACACCGGGGAGCTGTTTTTT. It is translated as CAISEVGRNTGELFF.

This clone showed up many times. The chain combines TRBV6-5 with TRBJ1-1; D might be TRBD1 (6 bases). Per the germline V gene, CDR1 is MNHEY and CDR2 is SVGAGI. V was clipped by 1 base and J by 5 bases, with 11 bases between them. This CDR3 comprises 14 residues. The CDR3 DNA reads TGTGCCAGCAGTTACTTTCAGGGGCGAACTGAAGCTTTCTTT. Protein: CASSYFQGRTEAFF.

J is TRBJ1-2 and V is TRBV30, with D unclear. This CDR3 is 13 amino acids long. Trimming removed 2 bases from V and 3 bases from J, with 10 bases in between. The V gene's germline CDR1 is GTSNPN and CDR2 SVGIG (reference sequence). CDR3 nucleotide sequence: TGTGCCTGGAGTCCCTCTCCCCACTATGGCTACACCTTC. Translated, it gives CAWSPSPHYGYTF.

The rearrangement uses TRBV6-5 and TRBJ1-2; tentative D call: TRBD1 (6 bases). Looked up from germline, CDR1 is MNHEY and CDR2 is SVGAGI. This CDR3 has 15 residues. Trimming left V 7 bases short and J 3 bases short, with 18 bases between. CDR3 DNA: TGTGCCAGCACCCCTCAGGGGAGCCGATACTATGGCTACACCTTC. Its protein product is CASTPQGSRYYGYTF.

The chain employs TRBV2 and TRBJ1-5; possibly TRBD1 for D (6 bases). CDR1 SNHLY and CDR2 FYNNEI come from the germline V gene. V lost 6 bases and J lost 0, with 12 bases in between. This CDR3 region has 15 residues. Here the CDR3 DNA reads TGTGCCAGCAGCCTAGACAGGAGTAGCAATCAGCCCCAGCATTTT. Translating gives CASSLDRSSNQPQHF.

The chain has TRBV15 and TRBJ1-2; D not resolved. The CDR3 totals 12 residues. V lost 0 bases and J lost 10, with 9 bases in between. Germline CDR1 and CDR2: LNHNV and YYDKDF (reference sequence). The CDR3 sequence: CATSRDSGYYTF. CDR3 DNA sequence: TGTGCCACCAGCAGAGATTCCGGGTACTACACCTTC. The variable domain in full, completed from reference TRBV15 and TRBJ1-2, reads DAMVIQNPRYQVTQFGKPVTLSCSQTLNHNVMYWYQQKSSQAPKLLFHYYDKDFNNEADTPDNFQSRRPNTSFCFLDIRSPGLGDTAMYLCATSRDSGYYTFGSGTRLTVV.

V and J are TRBV30 and TRBJ1-2; D remains ambiguous. Trimming stripped 0 bases from V and 7 bases from J, with 21 bases between. The germline V gene has CDR1 GTSNPN and CDR2 SVGIG (reference sequence). This CDR3 has 16 amino acids. The CDR3 DNA is TGTGCCTGGAGTGTACCTAAGGCCGCGGGAGTTTTTGGCTACACCTTC. Its translation: CAWSVPKAAGVFGYTF.

V gene TRBV19 combines with J gene TRBJ2-1, with 9 bases lining up with TRBD1. Germline CDR1 is LNHDA and CDR2 is SQIVND (reference sequence). The CDR3 is made up of 15 amino acids. With 6 bases clipped from V and 8 bases from J, the junction kept 11 bases outside the gene matches. DNA of the CDR3: TGTGCCAGTAGAAACCCGGGACAGGGCAGGGATGAGCAGTTCTTC. Amino acids: CASRNPGQGRDEQFF.

This sequence joins TRBV3-1 (or the pseudogene TRBV3-2) and TRBJ2-1; D call uncertain. Trimming pared 3 bases from V and 8 bases from J, leaving 14 bases between. Germline V gene data show CDR1 as LGHDT and CDR2 as YNNKEL (reference sequence). The CDR3 runs 14 residues. The CDR3 loop is CASSQGQQFDEQFF. CDR3 sequence (DNA): TGTGCCAGCAGCCAGGGCCAACAATTCGATGAGCAGTTCTTC.

The genes are TRBV19 and TRBJ1-2; 8 positions match TRBD1. The germline gives CDR1 LNHDA, CDR2 SQIVND (reference sequence). Unmatched junction bases numbered 11, after V lost 6 bases and J lost 5 bases. This CDR3 has 15 residues. Here the CDR3 DNA reads TGTGCCAGTAGCAGCCAAGTCGGACAGGGATATGGCTACACCTTC. Translating it yields CASSSQVGQGYGYTF.

The CDR3 is CASSYSTSGRAQFF. As DNA, the CDR3 is TGTGCCAGCAGTTACTCGACTAGCGGGAGGGCCCAGTTCTTC. The chain uses TRBV6-5 and TRBJ2-1, with TRBD2 matching over 14 bases. CDR3 size: 14 residues. CDR1 and CDR2 (germline): MNHEY, SVGAGI. Trimming removed 0 bases from V and 13 bases from J; junction bases left unmatched: 2.

The genes are TRBV6-2 or TRBV6-3 and TRBJ2-7; TRBD2 agrees at 12 bases. The CDR3 is 15 amino acids. V lost 5 bases to trimming and J lost 1 base; unmatched junction nucleotides: 3. Germline CDR1 MNHEY, CDR2 SVGEGT. In nucleotides, the CDR3 is TGTGCCAGCAGTCGACTAGCGGGAGTTTCCTACGAGCAGTACTTC. Translated: CASSRLAGVSYEQYF.

The chain couples TRBV5-1 to TRBJ2-1; tentatively, D is TRBD1 (6 bases). Trimming removed 1 base from V and 6 bases from J, with 14 bases in between. The V gene's germline CDR1 is SGHRS and CDR2 YFSETQ. This CDR3 comprises 15 residues. CDR3 DNA: TGCGCCAGCAGCTTGCAGCCTGGGGGCTCCAATGAGCAGTTCTTC. It encodes CASSLQPGGSNEQFF. Supplemented by reference TRBV5-1 and TRBJ2-1, the full variable domain reads KAGVTQTPRYLIKTRGQQVTLSCSPISGHRSVSWYQQTPGQGLQFLFEYFSETQRNKGNFPGRFSGRQFSNSRSEMNVSTLELGDSALYLCASSLQPGGSNEQFFGPGTRLTVL.

This clone occurred once. The genes are TRBV7-8 and TRBJ1-1; D call uncertain. The length of the CDR3 is 12 residues. Trimming cost V 5 bases and J 4 bases, with 8 bases left between them. CDR1 SGHVS and CDR2 FQNEAQ come from the germline V gene. The DNA of the CDR3 is TGTGCCAGCAGCCGCCGCGGCACTGAAGCTTTCTTT. Translating gives CASSRRGTEAFF.

The chain uses TRBV10-3 and TRBJ1-6; D might be TRBD1 (5 bases). Germline values: CDR1 ENHRY, CDR2 SYGVKD. The CDR3 totals 15 residues. V was clipped by 3 bases and J by 0 bases, with 6 bases between them. DNA of the CDR3: TGTGCCATCAGTGACGGGGGCTCCTATAATTCACCCCTCCACTTT. This encodes CAISDGGSYNSPLHF.

A single count supports this clone. The chain uses TRBV6-5 and TRBJ2-3; 9 bases are shared with TRBD2. J gave up 6 bases and V 6 bases, and 1 base lay outside the gene matches. The CDR3 covers 12 residues. The V gene's germline CDR1 is MNHEY and CDR2 SVGAGI. The CDR3 reads CASSAGGDTQYF. The CDR3 DNA sequence: TGTGCCAGCAGCGCGGGGGGGGATACGCAGTATTTT.